Sequencing of this T cell receptor (beta chain) was carried out in a study of control samples from healthy donors and cancer patients. The germline gives CDR1 SGHTS, CDR2 YDEGEE. CDR3 length: 12 residues. The V and J ends lost 0 bases and 10 bases respectively, with 8 bases between them. Repertoires were generated with immunoSEQ multiplex PCR, while TCRdb's copy carries only in-frame clones and drops some. The sample carries under 200,000 clones, approximately 96% recorded once. The sequenced sample consisted of blood. The receptor was derived from a woman in her thirties or forties in good health. The chain combines TRBV5-8 with TRBJ1-5; D gene uncertain. CDR3 sequence (DNA): TGTGCCAGCAGCTTGGCCGGGAGCCCCCAGCATTTT. Its protein is CASSLAGSPQHF.